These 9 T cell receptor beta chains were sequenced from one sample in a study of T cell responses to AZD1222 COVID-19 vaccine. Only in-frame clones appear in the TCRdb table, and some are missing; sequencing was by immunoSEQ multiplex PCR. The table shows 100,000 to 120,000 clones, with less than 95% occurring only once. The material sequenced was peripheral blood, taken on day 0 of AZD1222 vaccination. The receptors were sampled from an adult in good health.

CDR3 protein: CASSPILLLNTEAFF. DNA of the CDR3: TGTGCCAGCAGTCCCATTCTGCTGCTGAACACTGAAGCTTTCTTT. This rearrangement joins TRBV28 to TRBJ1-1, with D hard to call. Trimming pared 5 bases from V and 0 bases from J, leaving 13 bases between. The CDR3 contains 15 residues. Looked up from germline, CDR1 is MDHEN and CDR2 is SYDVKM.

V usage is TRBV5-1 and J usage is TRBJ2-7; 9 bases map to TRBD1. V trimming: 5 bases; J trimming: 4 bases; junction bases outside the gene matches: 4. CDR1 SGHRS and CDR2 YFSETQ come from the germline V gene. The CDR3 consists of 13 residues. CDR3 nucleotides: TGCGCCAGCAGGGTGGGACAGGGTTACGAGCAGTACTTC. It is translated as CASRVGQGYEQYF.

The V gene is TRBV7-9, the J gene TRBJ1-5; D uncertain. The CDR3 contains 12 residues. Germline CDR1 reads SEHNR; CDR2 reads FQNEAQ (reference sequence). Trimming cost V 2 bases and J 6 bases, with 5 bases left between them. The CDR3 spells CASSLPGQPQHF. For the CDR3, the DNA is TGTGCCAGCAGCTTACCCGGTCAGCCCCAGCATTTT.

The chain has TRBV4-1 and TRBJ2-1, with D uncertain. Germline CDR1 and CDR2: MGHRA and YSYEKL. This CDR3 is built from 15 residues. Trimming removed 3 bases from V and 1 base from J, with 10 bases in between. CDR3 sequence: CASSQVVGSYNEQFF. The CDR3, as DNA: TGCGCCAGCAGCCAGGTGGTAGGGTCCTACAATGAGCAGTTCTTC.

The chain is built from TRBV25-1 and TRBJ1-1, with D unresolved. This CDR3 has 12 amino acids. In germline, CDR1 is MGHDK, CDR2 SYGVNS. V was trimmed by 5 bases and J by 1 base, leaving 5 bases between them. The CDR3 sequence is CASSLGNTEAFF. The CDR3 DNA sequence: TGTGCCAGCAGTCTGGGGAACACTGAAGCTTTCTTT.

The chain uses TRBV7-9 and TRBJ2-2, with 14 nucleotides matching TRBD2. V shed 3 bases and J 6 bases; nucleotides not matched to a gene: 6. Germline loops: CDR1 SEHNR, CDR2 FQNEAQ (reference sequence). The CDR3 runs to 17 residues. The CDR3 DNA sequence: TGTGCCAGCAGCTTGACTAGCGGGGGGGCCGTGGCCGGGGAGCTGTTTTTT. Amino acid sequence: CASSLTSGGAVAGELFF.

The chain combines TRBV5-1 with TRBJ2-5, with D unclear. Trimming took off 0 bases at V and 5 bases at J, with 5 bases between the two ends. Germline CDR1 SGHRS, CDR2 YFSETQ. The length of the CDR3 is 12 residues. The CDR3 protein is CASSLELETQYF. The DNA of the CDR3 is TGCGCCAGCAGCTTGGAGCTGGAGACCCAGTACTTC.

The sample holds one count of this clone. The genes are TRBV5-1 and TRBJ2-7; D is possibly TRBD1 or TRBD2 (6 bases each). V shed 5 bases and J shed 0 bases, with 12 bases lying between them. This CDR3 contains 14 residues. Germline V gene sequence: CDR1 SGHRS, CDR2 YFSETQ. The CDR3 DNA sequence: TGCGCCAGCAGTGTGGGGGGCAGCTCCTACGAGCAGTACTTC. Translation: CASSVGGSSYEQYF.

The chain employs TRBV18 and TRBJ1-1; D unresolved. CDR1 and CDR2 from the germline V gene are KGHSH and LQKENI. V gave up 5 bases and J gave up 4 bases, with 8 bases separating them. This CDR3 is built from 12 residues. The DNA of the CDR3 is TGTGCCAGCTCATCATTGGGCACTGAAGCTTTCTTT. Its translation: CASSSLGTEAFF. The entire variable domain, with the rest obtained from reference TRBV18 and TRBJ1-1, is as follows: NAGVMQNPRHLVRRRGQEARLRCSPMKGHSHVYWYRQLPEEGLKFMVYLQKENIIDESGMPKERFSAEFPKEGPSILRIQQVVRGDSAAYFCASSSLGTEAFFGQGTRLTVV.